This T cell receptor (beta chain) emerged from a study of identical twins. Study-level points and caveats: For cord blood, abundant beta clonotypes had fewer insertions, unlike memory repertoires, which showed none.

About this clonotype itself: What it recognizes is unknown.

Germline CDR1 reads SEHNR; CDR2 reads FQNEAQ (reference sequence). The CDR3 has 16 residues. Trimming took 2 bases from V and 5 from J, leaving 15 bases between them. cDNA molecules carried unique molecular identifiers, and template switching added a universal primer site. MiXCR, applied by TCRdb to the 5' RACE reads, yields one record per CDR3 protein. The table shows about 1.7 million distinct CDR3 sequences, with more than 30% occurring only once. Sequenced material: cord blood. The receptor was derived from a newborn girl in good health. The rearrangement uses TRBV7-9 and TRBJ1-4, with a tentative D call TRBD1 (5 bases). The CDR3 loop is CASSLLGGRSNEKLFF. CDR3 DNA: TGTGCCAGCAGCTTATTGGGGGGACGGTCGAATGAAAAACTGTTTTTT.